Below are 32 T cell receptor beta chains sequenced from a single sample in a study of CD8+ T cells in alopecia areata. The sequencing template was cDNA reverse transcribed from extracted RNA. TCRdb's table, derived via immunoSEQ multiplex PCR, lists solely in-frame clones and lacks some. This sample has about 120,000 clones, with about 46% found just once. Sequencing was done on a sample of NKG2D-low CD8+ T cells sorted from blood. The receptor set was obtained from a human donor with alopecia areata.

This chain links TRBV29-1 with TRBJ2-1, with 7 bases matching TRBD1. The length of the CDR3 is 15 residues. The germline gives CDR1 SQVTM, CDR2 ANQGSEA. V lost 6 bases to trimming and J lost 1 base; unmatched junction nucleotides: 9. In nucleotides, the CDR3 is TGCAGCGTGGACGGGACAGATGATTCCTACAATGAGCAGTTCTTC. Protein product: CSVDGTDDSYNEQFF.

This clone was seen a few times. The rearrangement joins TRBV29-1 to TRBJ2-7; D possibly corresponds to TRBD2 (6 bases). Germline V CDR1 and CDR2: SQVTM, ANQGSEA. V was trimmed by 3 bases and J by 3 bases, leaving 18 bases between them. This CDR3 contains 15 residues. In DNA form, the CDR3 reads TGCAGCGTTGAGGACAATAGCGGAGGGCGCTACGAGCAGTACTTC. It translates to CSVEDNSGGRYEQYF.

Here the CDR3 DNA reads TGTGCCAGCAGCCCCGTGGACAGAGCCTACGAGCAGTACTTC. This translates into CASSPVDRAYEQYF. This chain links TRBV7-9 with TRBJ2-7; maybe TRBD1 (6 bases). CDR3 length equals 14 residues. The germline V and J ends were trimmed by 5 bases and 2 bases, with 13 bases remaining between them. CDR1 and CDR2 from the germline V gene are SEHNR and FQNEAQ (reference sequence).

The sample holds one count of this clone. This rearrangement joins TRBV5-6 to TRBJ2-4; D ambiguous. V lost 4 bases and J 1 base, leaving 3 bases between the germline ends. Germline V gene lookup returns CDR1 SGHDT and CDR2 YYEEEE. CDR3 size: 12 residues. CDR3 region: CASSTAKNIQYF. DNA for the CDR3: TGTGCCAGCAGCACGGCCAAAAACATTCAGTACTTC.

The rearrangement links TRBV30 to TRBJ1-2; maybe TRBD1 (5 bases). Germline V lookup: CDR1 GTSNPN, CDR2 SVGIG (reference sequence). Trimming shortened V by 2 bases and J by 3 bases, and 16 bases separated the two germline ends. CDR3 length equals 15 residues. The CDR3 sequence: CAWSPGAGKDYGYTF. CDR3 DNA sequence: TGTGCCTGGAGTCCTGGGGCAGGGAAGGACTATGGCTACACCTTC. Combining the CDR3 with reference TRBV30 and TRBJ1-2 gives the whole variable domain SQTIHQWPATLVQPVGSPLSLECTVEGTSNPNLYWYRQAAGRGLQLLFYSVGIGQISSEVPQNLSASRPQDRQFILSSKKLLLSDSGFYLCAWSPGAGKDYGYTFGSGTRLTVV.

V usage is TRBV11-2 and J usage is TRBJ2-2; D gene unclear. The CDR3 totals 14 residues. The germline V and J ends were trimmed by 7 bases and 2 bases, with 11 bases remaining between them. CDR1 SGHAT and CDR2 FQNNGV come from the germline V gene. CDR3 bases: TGTGCCAGCACTACCGTGACTAACACCGGGGAGCTGTTTTTT. Residues: CASTTVTNTGELFF.

This clone was counted only a few times. V usage is TRBV28 and J usage is TRBJ2-2; perhaps D is TRBD1 or TRBD2 (5 bases each). The CDR3 spans 11 residues. Germline CDR1 MDHEN, CDR2 SYDVKM. The germline V and J ends were trimmed by 8 bases and 9 bases, with 10 bases remaining between them. Written as DNA, the CDR3 is TGTGCCAGCCGAGGGGCGAGGGAGCTGTTTTTT. Amino acid sequence: CASRGARELFF.

The chain recombines TRBV10-2 with TRBJ2-7, with D possibly being TRBD1 (5 bases). The V gene's germline CDR1 is WSHSY and CDR2 SAAADI. This CDR3 spans 13 amino acids. Trimming cost V 6 bases and J 1 base, with 10 bases left between them. The CDR3 DNA sequence: TGCGCCAGCAGACCTGACAGTTCCTACGAGCAGTACTTC. Encoded protein: CASRPDSSYEQYF.

This clone showed up just a few times. The chain carries TRBV5-6 and TRBJ2-5, with D unclear. Between the trimmed V and J ends, which lost 0 bases and 4 bases, there was a span of 1 base. The CDR3 has 11 amino acids. Germline V CDR1 and CDR2: SGHDT, YYEEEE. In DNA, the CDR3 is TGTGCCAGCAGCTTGGCAGAGACCCAGTACTTC. It specifies CASSLAETQYF.

The rearrangement uses TRBV9 and TRBJ2-7; D is unclear. Germline CDR1 is SGDLS and CDR2 is YYNGEE. The V and J ends lost 1 base and 3 bases respectively, with 5 bases between them. This CDR3 is built from 12 residues. The CDR3 sequence is CASSVLVYEQYF. The CDR3 DNA is TGTGCCAGCAGCGTACTAGTCTACGAGCAGTACTTC.

This rearrangement joins TRBV29-1 to TRBJ2-1; D is perhaps TRBD2 (5 bases). The V end was cut by 1 base, the J end by 3 bases, with 7 bases between. Germline loops: CDR1 SQVTM, CDR2 ANQGSEA. The CDR3 totals 13 residues. The CDR3 protein is CSVEVRGYNEQFF. The CDR3 coding sequence is TGCAGCGTTGAAGTCCGGGGCTACAATGAGCAGTTCTTC.

The chain carries TRBV15 and TRBJ1-2; 11 positions match TRBD1. CDR1 LNHNV and CDR2 YYDKDF come from the germline V gene (reference sequence). V lost 1 base to trimming and J lost 8 bases; unmatched junction nucleotides: 3. The CDR3 is 14 residues long. The CDR3 loop reads CATSRARTGGGYTF. In DNA form, the CDR3 reads TGTGCCACCAGCAGAGCACGGACAGGGGGCGGCTACACCTTC.

This chain joins TRBV27 and TRBJ2-7, with D perhaps TRBD2 (5 bases). V shed 2 bases and J shed 2 bases, with 13 bases lying between them. Germline-derived CDR1 and CDR2 are MNHEY and SMNVEV (reference sequence). This CDR3 is 15 amino acids long. In DNA, the CDR3 is TGTGCCAGCAGTTTACGGGGAAGCAGCCCCTACGAGCAGTACTTC. Translating it yields CASSLRGSSPYEQYF.

The V call is TRBV7-8, the J call TRBJ2-5; D is perhaps TRBD2 (6 bases). V lost 2 bases, J lost 6 bases, and 16 bases lay in between. Germline V gene data show CDR1 as SGHVS and CDR2 as FQNEAQ. This CDR3 has 15 residues. This CDR3 is CASSLIEGGGQTQYF. In DNA, the CDR3 is TGTGCCAGCAGCTTAATTGAGGGAGGAGGACAGACCCAGTACTTC.

This chain connects TRBV29-1 to TRBJ2-3, with D hard to call. Germline V gives CDR1 SQVTM, CDR2 ANQGSEA. The CDR3 spans 13 residues. V gave up 5 bases and J gave up 2 bases, with 11 bases separating them. The CDR3 spells CSVPGRDTDTQYF. CDR3 DNA: TGCAGCGTTCCCGGTAGGGACACAGATACGCAGTATTTT.

In this sample, this clone turned up a few times. The CDR3 bases are TGTGCCAGCAGCATCCGGCGGGGTGGGGAGACCCAGTACTTC. It translates to CASSIRRGGETQYF. The V gene is TRBV13, the J gene TRBJ2-5; D may be TRBD2 (6 bases). The CDR3 is 14 residues long. Germline CDR1 reads PRHDT; CDR2 reads FYEKMQ (reference sequence). The V gene lost 5 bases and the J gene lost 5 bases, with 15 bases spanning the gap.

The genes are TRBV4-3 and TRBJ2-1; D might be TRBD1 (5 bases). Germline CDR1 reads LGHNA; CDR2 reads YSLEER. The CDR3 loop spans 16 amino acids. Trimming cost V 0 bases and J 0 bases, with 9 bases left between them. The CDR3 protein is CASSQDGAHSYNEQFF. The CDR3 DNA is TGCGCCAGCAGCCAAGATGGGGCCCACTCCTACAATGAGCAGTTCTTC.

There are a few counts of this clone. This chain uses TRBV4-1 with TRBJ2-3; no firm D call. From germline, CDR1 is MGHRA and CDR2 YSYEKL. Trimming pared 1 base from V and 2 bases from J, leaving 1 base between. This CDR3 has 12 amino acids. The CDR3 DNA reads TGCGCCAGCAGCCAAGCCACAGATACGCAGTATTTT. This codes for CASSQATDTQYF.

This clone has a handful of counts. At the DNA level, this CDR3 is encoded by other sequences in the same sample as well. The chain carries TRBV4-1 and TRBJ2-7, with D unresolved. V was clipped by 1 base and J by 3 bases, with 4 bases between them. CDR1 and CDR2 from the germline V gene are MGHRA and YSYEKL. The CDR3 covers 12 residues. CDR3 loop: CASSQAGYEQYF. The DNA for the CDR3 is TGCGCCAGCAGCCAAGCTGGCTACGAGCAGTACTTC.

The V call is TRBV29-1, the J call TRBJ2-2; TRBD2 matches 8 bases. CDR1 is SQVTM and CDR2 is ANQGSEA in the germline V gene. After removal of 0 bases from V and 3 bases from J, the junction contained 9 bases not matched to a gene. The CDR3 runs to 17 residues. For the CDR3, the DNA is TGCAGCGTTGAAGAATGGTTAGCGGGATCTGACACCGGGGAGCTGTTTTTT. Protein product: CSVEEWLAGSDTGELFF.

The V call is TRBV7-9, the J call TRBJ2-3, with TRBD2 identical over 10 bases. The junction had 2 bases not matched to a gene; V was cut back by 0 bases and J by 2 bases. The CDR3 runs 16 residues. Germline CDR1 is SEHNR and CDR2 is FQNEAQ (reference sequence). CDR3 coding DNA: TGTGCCAGCAGCTTAGCGCTAGCGGGGGTCACAGATACGCAGTATTTT. The encoded protein is CASSLALAGVTDTQYF.

In this sample, this clone turned up a few times. V and J are TRBV29-1 and TRBJ2-5; D gene ambiguous. V gave up 4 bases and J gave up 0 bases, with 9 bases separating them. This CDR3 spans 13 amino acids. CDR1 and CDR2 (germline): SQVTM, ANQGSEA. CDR3: CSVVGGYQETQYF. In DNA, the CDR3 is TGCAGCGTTGTGGGTGGGTACCAAGAGACCCAGTACTTC.

The CDR3 protein is CASSLALAGGTYEQYF. DNA of the CDR3: TGTGCCAGCAGCTTAGCGCTAGCGGGAGGCACCTACGAGCAGTACTTC. The rearrangement joins TRBV7-8 to TRBJ2-5, with 11 bases fitting TRBD2. The better agreement between TRBJ2-7 and the DNA end casts doubt on the J call. This CDR3 spans 16 amino acids. Germline V CDR1 and CDR2: SGHVS, FQNEAQ.

The V gene is TRBV29-1, the J gene TRBJ2-1; tentative D call: TRBD1 (5 bases). CDR3 length: 13 residues. V lost 6 bases and J 4 bases, leaving 13 bases between the germline ends. Germline lookup yields CDR1 SQVTM and CDR2 ANQGSEA. The chain's CDR3 is CSVVTGTYNEQFF. In nucleotides, the CDR3 is TGCAGCGTCGTCACAGGTACTTACAATGAGCAGTTCTTC.

This clone occurred a few times. The chain employs TRBV28 and TRBJ2-3, with 8 positions matching TRBD2. Germline values: CDR1 MDHEN, CDR2 SYDVKM. The ends lost 3 bases at V and 2 bases at J; junction bases unmatched: 7. The CDR3 is 16 residues long. CDR3 residues: CASSFRPGRATDTQYF. In nucleotides, the CDR3 is TGTGCCAGCAGTTTTCGACCCGGGAGGGCCACAGATACGCAGTATTTT.

This rearrangement joins TRBV14 to TRBJ2-7; D is uncertain. The V gene's germline CDR1 is SGHDN and CDR2 FVKESK. Trimming took 5 bases from V and 6 from J, leaving 8 bases between them. This CDR3 is 11 amino acids long. CDR3 sequence (DNA): TGTGCCAGCAGCTCCAGTGGCGAGCAGTACTTC. As protein: CASSSSGEQYF.

The rearrangement links TRBV29-1 to TRBJ2-1; D unclear. The germline CDR1 and CDR2 sequences are SQVTM and ANQGSEA. V was trimmed by 4 bases and J by 0 bases, leaving 7 bases between them. This CDR3 contains 13 residues. DNA for the CDR3: TGCAGCGTTGCCCCGGCCTCCTACAATGAGCAGTTCTTC. Protein sequence: CSVAPASYNEQFF.

This clone was picked up a small number of times. V usage is TRBV29-1 and J usage is TRBJ2-7; the D gene could be TRBD1 or TRBD2 (5 bases each). The CDR3 is made up of 12 amino acids. CDR1 is SQVTM and CDR2 is ANQGSEA in the germline V gene. Trimming stripped 3 bases from V and 5 bases from J, with 11 bases between. The CDR3 reads CSVDNGANEQYF. The DNA for the CDR3 is TGCAGCGTTGATAACGGGGCGAACGAGCAGTACTTC.

This clone showed up just a few times. The chain couples TRBV29-1 to TRBJ2-3; perhaps TRBD2 as D (5 bases). The germline V gene encodes CDR1 SQVTM and CDR2 ANQGSEA. There are 14 residues in the CDR3. V lost 6 bases and J 4 bases, leaving 17 bases between the germline ends. CDR3: CSVSGLLRADTQYF. The CDR3 DNA is TGCAGCGTCTCTGGCTTATTGAGGGCAGATACGCAGTATTTT.

The V call is TRBV7-2, the J call TRBJ2-1; maybe TRBD2 (6 bases). Trimming removed 4 bases from V and 7 bases from J, with 17 bases in between. The germline CDR1 and CDR2 sequences are SGHTA and FQGNSA. This CDR3 contains 15 residues. CDR3 bases: TGTGCCAGCAGCTCCGTAGCGGTAGCTGGGAATGAGCAGTTCTTC. Translating it yields CASSSVAVAGNEQFF.

This sequence joins TRBV27 and TRBJ2-1; 10 bases are a match to TRBD2. The CDR3 runs to 15 residues. J was trimmed by 6 bases and V by 2 bases; bases with no gene match: 4. The germline V gene has CDR1 MNHEY and CDR2 SMNVEV (reference sequence). CDR3 coding DNA: TGTGCCAGCAGTTTAAGAGCGGGAGGGGTCAATGAGCAGTTCTTC. Amino acids: CASSLRAGGVNEQFF.

The chain employs TRBV4-2 and TRBJ2-7; 7 bases fit TRBD2. V was pared by 2 bases and J by 5 bases, with 0 bases of the junction left unmatched. This CDR3 contains 12 residues. Germline CDR1 reads LGHNA; CDR2 reads YNFKEQ. The CDR3 DNA reads TGTGCCAGCAGCCAAAGCGGGAACGAGCAGTACTTC. Its translation is CASSQSGNEQYF.